These 6 T cell receptor beta chains came from one sample sequenced in a study of OX40 agonist ivuxolimab in advanced cancers. Profiled with immunoSEQ multiplex PCR; TCRdb holds only in-frame clones, not every one. The data show 65,000 to 95,000 clones, around 92% seen once. The material sequenced was CD4+ or CD8+ T cells sorted from blood, taken in a trial of the OX40 agonist ivuxolimab. These receptors were taken from an adult with an advanced solid tumor such as melanoma, head and neck, liver or kidney cancer.

The rearrangement uses TRBV7-7 and TRBJ2-7, with D possibly matching TRBD2 (5 bases). CDR1 SSHAT and CDR2 FNYEAQ come from the germline V gene (reference sequence). The CDR3 spans 13 residues. Trimming stripped 1 base from V and 6 bases from J, with 10 bases between. The CDR3 nucleotides are TGTGCCAGCAGCTTAGTCCTAGCTTCCGAGCAGTACTTC. Translation: CASSLVLASEQYF.

The J gene is TRBJ2-7, the V gene TRBV2, with 10 bases lining up with TRBD1. CDR1 is SNHLY, CDR2 FYNNEI, per germline. The ends lost 8 bases at V and 4 bases at J; junction bases unmatched: 8. The CDR3 extends over 14 amino acids. CDR3 sequence (DNA): TGTGCCAGCGTTTCAGGACAGGGGGTATACGAGCAGTACTTC. Its protein product is CASVSGQGVYEQYF.

J is TRBJ1-1 and V is TRBV15; D not resolved. The CDR3 spans 13 residues. Germline V CDR1 and CDR2: LNHNV, YYDKDF (reference sequence). V shed 3 bases and J shed 5 bases, with 10 bases lying between them. The CDR3 loop reads CATSSLGGTEAFF. The CDR3 DNA sequence: TGTGCCACCAGCAGTCTGGGAGGGACTGAAGCTTTCTTT.

The chain carries TRBV9 and TRBJ2-1; 8 bases fit TRBD2. V was pared by 2 bases and J by 11 bases, with 6 bases of the junction left unmatched. The germline V gene has CDR1 SGDLS and CDR2 YYNGEE. The CDR3 contains 13 residues. CDR3 amino acids: CASSVSGGPQQFF. CDR3 bases: TGTGCCAGCAGCGTCTCGGGGGGGCCCCAGCAGTTCTTC.

As for this clone: Relative to the germline gene, one junction end is altered; a read error may explain this. The chain uses TRBV10-3 and TRBJ2-1; D remains unclear. In germline, CDR1 is ENHRY, CDR2 SYGVKD. This CDR3 spans 14 amino acids. The CDR3 coding sequence is TGTGCCATCAGTGAGTCGACTGGCTACGATGAGCAGTTCTTC. Its translation is CAISESTGYDEQFF.

The table lists this clone with a count of one. The rearrangement links TRBV5-1 to TRBJ1-6; 7 bases are shared with TRBD1. In germline, CDR1 is SGHRS, CDR2 YFSETQ. The CDR3 runs to 17 residues. V lost 2 bases to trimming and J lost 1 base; unmatched junction nucleotides: 6. The CDR3 spells CASSFGDRESYNSPLHF. The CDR3, as DNA: TGCGCCAGCAGCTTTGGTGACAGGGAATCCTATAATTCACCCCTCCACTTT.